This TCR beta chain was identified during a study of T cell responses to AZD1222 COVID-19 vaccine. A note on this clone: The antigen is unknown.

Study-level points and caveats: Most donors were white British, females outnumbered males, and clonal diversity was possibly underestimated.

Clones were sequenced by immunoSEQ multiplex PCR, and TCRdb holds only the in-frame ones, with some missing. The table shows more than 85,000 clones, with roughly nine tenths occurring only once. This receptor was taken from an adult in good health. The sample in question was peripheral blood, obtained on day 0 of AZD1222 vaccination.

The CDR3 DNA follows: TGTGCCACCAGTGAGTCTGGGGACAGGCTGAACACCGGGGAGCTGTTTTTT. This sequence encodes CATSESGDRLNTGELFF. The rearrangement links TRBV24-1 to TRBJ2-2, with 8 bases aligning to TRBD1. This CDR3 is built from 17 residues. Looked up from germline, CDR1 is KGHDR and CDR2 is SFDVKD. The V and J ends lost 4 bases and 1 base, in that order; junction bases with no gene match: 7.